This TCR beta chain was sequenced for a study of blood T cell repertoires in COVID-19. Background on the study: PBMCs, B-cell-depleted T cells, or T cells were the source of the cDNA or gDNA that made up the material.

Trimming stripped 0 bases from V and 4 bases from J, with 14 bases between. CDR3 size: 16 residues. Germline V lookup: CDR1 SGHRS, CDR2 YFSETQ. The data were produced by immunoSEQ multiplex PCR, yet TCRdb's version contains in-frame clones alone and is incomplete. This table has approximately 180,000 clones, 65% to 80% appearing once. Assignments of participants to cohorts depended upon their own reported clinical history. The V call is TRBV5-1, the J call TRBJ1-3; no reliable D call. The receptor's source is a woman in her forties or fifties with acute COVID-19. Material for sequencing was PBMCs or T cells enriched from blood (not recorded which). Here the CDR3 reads CASSLDIGPAGNTIYF. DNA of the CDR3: TGCGCCAGCAGCTTGGATATTGGGCCAGCAGGAAACACCATATATTTT.